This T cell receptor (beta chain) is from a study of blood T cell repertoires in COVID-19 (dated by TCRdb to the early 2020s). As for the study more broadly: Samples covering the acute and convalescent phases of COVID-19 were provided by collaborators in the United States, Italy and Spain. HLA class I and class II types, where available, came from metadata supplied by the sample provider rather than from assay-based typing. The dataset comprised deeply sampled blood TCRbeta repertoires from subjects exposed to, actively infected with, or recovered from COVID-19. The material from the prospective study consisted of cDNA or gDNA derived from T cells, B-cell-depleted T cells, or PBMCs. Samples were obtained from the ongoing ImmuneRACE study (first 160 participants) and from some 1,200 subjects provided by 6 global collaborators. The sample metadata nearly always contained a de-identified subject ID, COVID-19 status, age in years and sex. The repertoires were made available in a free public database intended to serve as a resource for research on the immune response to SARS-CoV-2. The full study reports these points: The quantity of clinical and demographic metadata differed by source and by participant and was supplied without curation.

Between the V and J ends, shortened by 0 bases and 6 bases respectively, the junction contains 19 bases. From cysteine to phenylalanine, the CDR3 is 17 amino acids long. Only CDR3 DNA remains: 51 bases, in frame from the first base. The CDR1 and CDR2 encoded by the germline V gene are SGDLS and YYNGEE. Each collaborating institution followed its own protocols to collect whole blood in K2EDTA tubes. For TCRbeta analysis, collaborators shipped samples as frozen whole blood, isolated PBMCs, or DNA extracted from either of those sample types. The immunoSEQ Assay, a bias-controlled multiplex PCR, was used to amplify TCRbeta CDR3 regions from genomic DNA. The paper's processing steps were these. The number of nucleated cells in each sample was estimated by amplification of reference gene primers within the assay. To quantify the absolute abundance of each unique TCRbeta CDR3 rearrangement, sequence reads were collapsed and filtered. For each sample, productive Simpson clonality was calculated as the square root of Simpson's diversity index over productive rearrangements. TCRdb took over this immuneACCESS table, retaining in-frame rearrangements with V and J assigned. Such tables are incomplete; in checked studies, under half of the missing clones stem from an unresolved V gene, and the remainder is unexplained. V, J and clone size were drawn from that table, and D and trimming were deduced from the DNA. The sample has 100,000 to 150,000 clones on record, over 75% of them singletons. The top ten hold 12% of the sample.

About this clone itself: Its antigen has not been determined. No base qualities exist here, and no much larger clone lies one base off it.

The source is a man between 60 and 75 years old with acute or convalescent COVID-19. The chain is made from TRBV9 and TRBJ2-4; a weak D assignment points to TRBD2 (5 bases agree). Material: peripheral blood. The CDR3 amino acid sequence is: CASSVGLAFGPPNIQYF. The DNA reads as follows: TGTGCCAGCAGCGTAGGTCTAGCCTTCGGACCACCAAACATTCAGTACTTC.